This paragraph reports one T cell receptor (beta chain). Its antigen is unidentified. CDR3 length: 14 residues. In germline, CDR1 is SGHNT, CDR2 YYREEE (reference sequence). Trimming removed 1 base at V and 0 bases at J, with 6 bases between. These data belong to a study of shared clonotypes between healthy human individuals. Overall study findings and caveats: Represented genetic and exposure-history diversity was restricted by having few donors. Sampling covered blood only; tissue repertoires likely differ.

Original data processing: From ImmunoSEQ came sequences covering only the junction and carrying no quality scores, so filtering differed. TCRdb's copy holds only in-frame clones and misses some; the assay was immunoSEQ multiplex PCR. Clonal size and the V and J genes are those of that table, whereas D and trimming came from the DNA. The repertoire holds around 1,000,000 clones, around 77% seen once, with over 0.8% in the top ten. This chain joins TRBV5-4 and TRBJ2-3; D is ambiguous. Specimen: memory CD4+ T cells from PBMCs. Indicated subset: CD45RA-negative fraction. This clonotype originated in a man aged 18-30 years in good health. Some clones in this sample may be carry-over from other donors' samples. DNA for the CDR3: TGTGCCAGCAGCTTGTGGCCTAGCACAGATACGCAGTATTTT. Protein sequence: CASSLWPSTDTQYF.